This T cell receptor (beta chain) was obtained from a study of T-cell memory formation after mild COVID-19. Study-level points and caveats: Pre-infection memory showed some responding clones, and this suggested that cross-reactive memory joined. Whether second-wave clones peaking at day 37 were SARS-CoV-2 specific went unconfirmed.

This clonotype was counted ten times or more. The antigen remains unidentified. TCRdb reprocessed the 5' RACE reads with MiXCR, giving one entry per CDR3 protein. The profile shows 250,000 or so distinct CDR3 sequences, approximately 9% of them singletons. Sequencing was carried out using PBMCs or a T cell subset sorted from them (not recorded which). This clonotype was obtained from a man in his late teens or twenties who had mild COVID-19 (a few samples of this study predate the infection). Cell type and time point are not known.

The CDR3 is CASSFSGGADTQYF. The DNA for the CDR3 is TGTGCCAGCAGCTTTAGCGGGGGGGCAGATACGCAGTATTTT. The chain has TRBV7-2 and TRBJ2-3; 11 nucleotides align to TRBD2. Germline trimming cut 3 bases from V and 4 bases from J; bases unmatched to any gene: 0. Germline CDR1 and CDR2: SGHTA and FQGNSA. This CDR3 is built from 14 residues.